This T cell receptor beta chain was captured by sequencing in a study of T cell responses to AZD1222 COVID-19 vaccine. Study-level results: Seropositive status at baseline applied to only a handful of AZD1222 recipients. Dominant at 160-218 and 743-854, vaccine-associated CD4 TCRs also spanned spike. Two doses of AZD1222 preceded a rise in Spike-specific TCR breadth and depth.

V lost 0 bases and J lost 3, with 6 bases in between. The CDR3 has 14 residues. Germline CDR1 KGHSH, CDR2 LQKENI. Notes on this clone: Its antigen remains unidentified.

Using immunoSEQ multiplex PCR, the repertoire was profiled, and TCRdb retains in-frame clones only, with some absent. This table holds fewer than 75,000 clones, 85% to 95% found once. Sequencing used peripheral blood, obtained 28 days after the second dose of the MenACWY control vaccine. J is TRBJ1-5 and V is TRBV18; TRBD1 might be the D (5 bases). This clonotype was obtained from an adult who received the MenACWY meningococcal vaccine as a control. CDR3 nucleotide sequence: TGTGCCAGCTCACCACCAGGGACCAATCAGCCCCAGCATTTT. This gives the protein CASSPPGTNQPQHF.